This TCR beta chain was sequenced in a study of cytomegalovirus exposure and HLA in healthy donors. Study-wide findings and caveats: It was reportedly the case that the classifier diagnosed cytomegalovirus status with high specificity and sensitivity. The study labeled approximately 150 TCR beta chains cytomegalovirus-associated. The CMV antigen specificity of a few CMV-associated chains was confirmed through in vitro analysis.

Germline V gene sequence: CDR1 LNHDA, CDR2 SQIVND (reference sequence). The germline V and J ends were trimmed by 6 bases and 0 bases, with 12 bases remaining between them. The CDR3 is 14 residues long. This clone was seen just once. The antigen remains unidentified. The donors were in the approximately 120-subject validation cohort, distinct from the approximately 700-subject first cohort. The protocol was immunoSEQ multiplex PCR, while the TCRdb copy is restricted to in-frame clones and leaves out a portion. The repertoire consists of approximately 150,000 clones, with roughly 91% occurring once and the leading ten covering about 3.1%.

Sequences were obtained from PBMCs. The V gene is TRBV19, the J gene TRBJ2-7, with a tentative D call TRBD1 (6 bases). The receptor comes from a woman aged 18-30 years in good health and CMV-seropositive. Written as DNA, the CDR3 is TGTGCCAGTAGACGACAGGCCTTCTCCTACGAGCAGTACTTC. Translated: CASRRQAFSYEQYF.